This TCR beta chain was sequenced for a study of blood T cell repertoires in COVID-19. Clones were read by immunoSEQ multiplex PCR, and TCRdb kept only the in-frame ones, dropping some. The sample lists about 150,000 clones; 75% to 90% were seen once. Germline V gene lookup returns CDR1 DFQATT and CDR2 SNEGSKA (reference sequence). The CDR3 sequence is 16 residues long. V shed 3 bases, J shed 0 bases, and the junction held 7 bases outside the gene matches. Sequenced: peripheral blood. The rearrangement uses TRBV20-1 and TRBJ1-4; 7 bases map to TRBD1. This receptor was obtained from a middle-aged woman with acute or convalescent COVID-19. CDR3 loop: CSASRDSLATNEKLFF. The DNA for the CDR3 is TGCAGTGCTAGTCGGGACAGTCTCGCAACTAATGAAAAACTGTTTTTT.